Below, 23 T cell receptor beta chains from the same sample are listed, as sequenced in a study of shared clonotypes between healthy human individuals (dated by TCRdb to the early 2020s). Library preparation was by the immunoSEQ multiplex PCR assay. Imported from immuneACCESS, the table was reduced by TCRdb to in-frame sequences with V and J called. These copies leave out some clones; in studies compared against another copy, an unresolved V gene accounts for under half, and the cause of the remainder is not known. The sample table contains about 120,000 clones; only one count was recorded for roughly two thirds of them. The biggest ten clones account for 24% of the sample. Material: memory CD8+ T cells sorted from blood. The cell subset or site tag for this specimen amounts to: CD45RO+ cells pooled with CCR7-negative TemRA cells. The source is a woman in her twenties or thirties in good health.

The chain links TRBV7-2 to TRBJ2-7; tentative D call: TRBD1 (6 bases). This CDR3 region has 12 residues. CDR1 and CDR2 (germline): SGHTA, FQGNSA. The ends were cut back, 4 bases at V and 4 bases at J, with 8 bases in the middle. The CDR3 bases are TGTGCCAGCAGCTCGACAGGATACGAGCAGTACTTC. Translating it yields CASSSTGYEQYF.

The chain links TRBV25-1 to TRBJ2-3, with a tentative D call TRBD1 (6 bases). The CDR3 totals 18 residues. Trimming removed 5 bases from V and 0 bases from J, with 21 bases in between. The germline V gene has CDR1 MGHDK and CDR2 SYGVNS. The CDR3 coding sequence is TGTGCCAGCAGTCCCACCCCAGCCCGACAGGAGAGCACAGATACGCAGTATTTT. This codes for CASSPTPARQESTDTQYF.

This chain links TRBV5-1 with TRBJ2-2; D is undetermined. V lost 4 bases and J 3 bases, leaving 16 bases between the germline ends. The CDR3 contains 16 residues. CDR1 and CDR2 from the germline V gene are SGHRS and YFSETQ. CDR3 residues: CASSQGPPPYTGELFF. The CDR3 region has the DNA TGCGCCAGCAGCCAAGGGCCGCCTCCTTACACCGGGGAGCTGTTTTTT.

This clone was observed a few times. This rearrangement joins TRBV14 to TRBJ1-5, with D possibly TRBD1 on 6 matching bases. This CDR3 is built from 13 residues. Per the germline V gene, CDR1 is SGHDN and CDR2 is FVKESK. V lost 4 bases and J 7 bases, leaving 11 bases between the germline ends. The CDR3 spells CASSLTGWQPQHF. The DNA of the CDR3 is TGTGCCAGCAGCCTTACAGGGTGGCAGCCCCAGCATTTT.

In its sample, this clone was seen a few times. This rearrangement joins TRBV29-1 to TRBJ2-5; 8 nucleotides agree with TRBD2. The J call may be wrong; the DNA end is better matched by TRBJ2-7. Germline CDR1 and CDR2: SQVTM and ANQGSEA. The CDR3 totals 14 residues. This CDR3 is CSVVGAGAGNEQYF. The CDR3 bases are TGCAGCGTTGTAGGAGCGGGAGCGGGAAACGAGCAGTACTTC.

The chain carries TRBV15 and TRBJ1-2; D not certain. Germline lookup yields CDR1 LNHNV and CDR2 YYDKDF (reference sequence). The length of the CDR3 is 16 residues. V was shortened by 3 bases and J by 7 bases, with 21 bases between the two germline ends. CDR3 bases: TGTGCCACCAGCAGGGAGTCCGGCTCACTTACGGGTGGCTACACCTTC. Its protein is CATSRESGSLTGGYTF.

As to this clone: An end of the junction differs from the germline gene, which may be a read error. The same CDR3 arises from other DNA sequences in this sample as well. This chain uses TRBV27 with TRBJ2-7; D possibly corresponds to TRBD2 (7 bases). Germline V gives CDR1 MNHEY, CDR2 SMNVEV (reference sequence). The CDR3 runs 14 residues. CDR3 nucleotides: TGTGCCAGCAGTTATCAGGGGCCCCGGGGGGAGCAGTATTTC. This translates into CASSYQGPRGEQYF.

The chain joins TRBV7-2 to TRBJ2-7, with a weak D call TRBD2 (5 bases). The germline gives CDR1 SGHTA, CDR2 FQGNSA. Trimming left V 1 base short and J 2 bases short, with 15 bases between. CDR3 size: 16 residues. CDR3 protein: CASSLGPGGQTYEQYF. The DNA for the CDR3 is TGTGCCAGCAGCTTAGGTCCCGGCGGGCAGACCTACGAGCAGTACTTC.

This clone was seen more than once but under ten times. The gene calls are TRBV27 and TRBJ2-5; D gene ambiguous. The CDR3 consists of 11 residues. The germline V and J ends were trimmed by 3 bases and 6 bases, with 5 bases remaining between them. Germline CDR1 and CDR2: MNHEY and SMNVEV (reference sequence). The CDR3 reads CASSLGKTQYF. The CDR3 DNA reads as TGTGCCAGCAGTTTGGGGAAGACCCAGTACTTC.

Judged by abundance, this clone is medium-sized (0.01 to 0.1%). This rearrangement joins TRBV19 to TRBJ1-5; tentative D call: TRBD1 (6 bases). This CDR3 spans 14 amino acids. CDR1 is LNHDA and CDR2 is SQIVND in the germline V gene (reference sequence). V dropped 4 bases and J dropped 5 bases, with 12 bases sitting between them. CDR3 DNA sequence: TGTGCCAGTAGTAAACAGGGATACCATCAGCCCCAGCATTTT. Translation gives CASSKQGYHQPQHF.

This rearrangement joins TRBV7-8 to TRBJ1-4; a possible D gene is TRBD1 (6 bases). Trimming removed 5 bases from V and 5 bases from J, with 15 bases in between. CDR1 is SGHVS, CDR2 FQNEAQ, per germline. The CDR3 loop spans 15 amino acids. CDR3 sequence (DNA): TGTGCCAGCAGCCCAGAGGGACACCGAAATGAAAAACTGTTTTTT. It specifies CASSPEGHRNEKLFF.

CDR3 loop: CASSYSGYVYEQYF. As DNA, the CDR3 is TGTGCCAGCAGTTACTCAGGGTATGTCTACGAGCAGTACTTC. The J gene is TRBJ2-7, the V gene TRBV6-5; D is ambiguous. Trimming took 0 bases from V and 3 from J, leaving 9 bases between them. This CDR3 region has 14 residues. CDR1 and CDR2 (germline): MNHEY, SVGAGI.

The chain uses TRBV6-1 and TRBJ2-1, with 11 bases aligning to TRBD2. J was trimmed by 2 bases and V by 4 bases; bases with no gene match: 1. The CDR3 extends over 15 amino acids. Germline CDR1 MNHNS, CDR2 SASEGT. The CDR3 DNA follows: TGTGCCAGCAGTGGACTAGCGGGACCCTACAATGAGCAGTTCTTC. Its translation: CASSGLAGPYNEQFF.

The CDR3 sequence is CASTTGESGVYEQYF. CDR3 sequence (DNA): TGTGCCAGCACGACGGGGGAAAGCGGAGTCTACGAGCAGTACTTC. The rearrangement links TRBV6-1 to TRBJ2-7, with D tentatively TRBD2 (6 bases). This CDR3 region has 15 residues. Trimming pared 7 bases from V and 3 bases from J, leaving 19 bases between. Germline lookup yields CDR1 MNHNS and CDR2 SASEGT.

This clone was picked up one time. The chain carries TRBV21-1 and TRBJ2-1; TRBD2 is the table's D call, not checked against the DNA. TRBV21-1 is recorded as a pseudogene. The CDR3 sequence is 19 residues long. CDR3 sequence (DNA): TGTGCCAGCATAACAGGGGATAGCGGGACTCCAGAACCCCTCAATGAGCAGTTCTTC. Translation: CASITGDSGTPEPLNEQFF.

The chain has TRBV5-4 and TRBJ2-1, with TRBD1 matching over 9 bases. Germline lookup yields CDR1 SGHNT and CDR2 YYREEE (reference sequence). V was pared by 6 bases and J by 8 bases, with 6 bases of the junction left unmatched. This CDR3 is built from 13 residues. The CDR3 nucleotides read TGTGCCAGCATAGGGGGACAGGGCTATGAGCAGTTCTTC. It yields the protein CASIGGQGYEQFF.

This chain links TRBV27 with TRBJ2-3; 7 nucleotides match TRBD2. CDR1 and CDR2 from the germline V gene are MNHEY and SMNVEV (reference sequence). The CDR3 length is 15 residues. The V and J ends lost 6 bases and 3 bases, in that order; junction bases with no gene match: 9. The CDR3 loop is CASSLGLVFTDTQYF. The CDR3 DNA is TGTGCCAGCAGCCTCGGACTAGTATTTACAGATACGCAGTATTTT.

This clone was counted once. This rearrangement joins TRBV19 to TRBJ2-5; TRBD1 aligns across 7 bases. This CDR3 is built from 13 residues. V shed 6 bases, J shed 11 bases, and the junction held 12 bases outside the gene matches. Germline CDR1 LNHDA, CDR2 SQIVND (reference sequence). CDR3 sequence: CASSRGTAREQYF. For the CDR3, the DNA is TGTGCCAGTAGCCGAGGGACAGCAAGGGAGCAGTACTTC.

The gene calls are TRBV7-8 and TRBJ2-7, with D possibly TRBD2 on 6 matching bases. The germline V and J ends were trimmed by 6 bases and 2 bases, with 14 bases remaining between them. Germline lookup yields CDR1 SGHVS and CDR2 FQNEAQ. This CDR3 region has 14 residues. The CDR3 protein is CASSYGTLTYEQYF. CDR3 sequence (DNA): TGTGCCAGCAGTTACGGGACTCTGACCTACGAGCAGTACTTC.

About this clone: Compared with germline, one end of the junction differs, possibly owing to a read error. V is TRBV19 and J is TRBJ2-7, with 8 bases that match TRBD1. The CDR3 spans 14 residues. The germline V gene encodes CDR1 LNHDA and CDR2 SQIVND (reference sequence). CDR3 protein: CVSRDTGGPYEQYF. CDR3 in DNA: TGTGTCAGTAGGGATACAGGGGGGCCCTACGAGCAGTACTTC.

V is TRBV6-1 and J is TRBJ1-4; no definite D call. Germline V CDR1 and CDR2: MNHNS, SASEGT. The CDR3 is 16 residues long. The germline V and J ends were trimmed by 4 bases and 3 bases, with 15 bases remaining between them. CDR3 DNA: TGTGCCAGCAGTGTTTCTTTCCGGGGATCTAATGAAAAACTGTTTTTT. It is translated as CASSVSFRGSNEKLFF.

The chain joins TRBV4-1 to TRBJ1-1; D unresolved. The V end was cut by 3 bases, the J end by 4 bases, with 18 bases between. The CDR3 consists of 16 residues. CDR1 and CDR2 from the germline V gene are MGHRA and YSYEKL. CDR3 nucleotides: TGCGCCAGCAGCCACAGCCGGGTCCCCCGGAGCACTGAAGCTTTCTTT. Translated: CASSHSRVPRSTEAFF.

This rearrangement joins TRBV29-1 to TRBJ2-7, with 8 bases matching TRBD2. The CDR3 spans 13 residues. Looked up from germline, CDR1 is SQVTM and CDR2 is ANQGSEA. V trimming: 5 bases; J trimming: 10 bases; junction bases outside the gene matches: 13. CDR3 loop: CSVLSGEFSFQYF. The CDR3 DNA is TGCAGCGTTCTTAGCGGGGAGTTTAGTTTTCAGTACTTC.